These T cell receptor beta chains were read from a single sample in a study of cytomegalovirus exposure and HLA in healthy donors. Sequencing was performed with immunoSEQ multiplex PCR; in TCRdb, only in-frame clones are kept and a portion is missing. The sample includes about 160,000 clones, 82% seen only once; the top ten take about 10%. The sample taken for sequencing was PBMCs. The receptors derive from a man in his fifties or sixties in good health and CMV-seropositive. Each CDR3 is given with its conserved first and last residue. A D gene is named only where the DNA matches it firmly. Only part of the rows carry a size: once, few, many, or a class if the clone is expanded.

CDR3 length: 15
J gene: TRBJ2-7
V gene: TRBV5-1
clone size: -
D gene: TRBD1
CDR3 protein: CASSRSGTGSYEQYF
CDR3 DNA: TGCGCCAGCAGCAGGTCGGGGACAGGGTCCTACGAGCAGTACTTC

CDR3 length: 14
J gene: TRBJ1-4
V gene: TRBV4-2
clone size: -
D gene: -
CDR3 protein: CASSQGQTNEKLFF
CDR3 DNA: TGTGCCAGCAGCCAAGGGCAGACTAATGAAAAACTGTTTTTT

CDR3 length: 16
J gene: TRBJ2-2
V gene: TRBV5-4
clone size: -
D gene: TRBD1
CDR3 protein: CASSKGQGSNTGELFF
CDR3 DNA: TGTGCCAGCAGCAAAGGACAGGGCTCGAACACCGGGGAGCTGTTTTTT

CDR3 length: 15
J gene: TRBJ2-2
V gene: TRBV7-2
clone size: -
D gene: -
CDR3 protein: CASSLARTGTGELFF
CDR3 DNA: TGTGCCAGCAGCTTAGCCCGGACTGGCACCGGGGAGCTGTTTTTT

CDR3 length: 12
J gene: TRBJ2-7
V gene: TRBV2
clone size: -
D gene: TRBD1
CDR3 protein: CASRGTGGEQYF
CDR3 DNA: TGTGCCAGCAGGGGGACAGGGGGCGAGCAGTACTTC

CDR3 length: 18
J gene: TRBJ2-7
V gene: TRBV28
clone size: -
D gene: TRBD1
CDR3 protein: CASSFHNDRGDIPYEQYF
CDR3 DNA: TGTGCCAGCAGTTTCCATAACGACAGGGGAGATATCCCCTACGAGCAGTACTTC

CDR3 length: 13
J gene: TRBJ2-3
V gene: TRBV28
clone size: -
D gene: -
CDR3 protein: CASQNPSTDTQYF
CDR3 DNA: TGTGCCAGCCAGAACCCTAGCACAGATACGCAGTATTTT

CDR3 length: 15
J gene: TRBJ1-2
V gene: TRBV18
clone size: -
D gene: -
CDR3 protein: CASSPPNAGAVGYTF
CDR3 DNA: TGTGCCAGCTCACCACCGAATGCAGGGGCGGTTGGCTACACCTTC

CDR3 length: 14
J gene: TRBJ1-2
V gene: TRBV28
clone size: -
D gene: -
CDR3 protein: CASRTDSFPYGYTF
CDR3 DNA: TGTGCCAGCAGGACGGACAGCTTTCCCTATGGCTACACCTTC

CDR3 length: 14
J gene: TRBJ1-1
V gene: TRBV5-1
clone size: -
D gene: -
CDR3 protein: CASSFRTVNTEAFF
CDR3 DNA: TGCGCCAGCAGCTTCCGGACTGTGAACACTGAAGCTTTCTTT

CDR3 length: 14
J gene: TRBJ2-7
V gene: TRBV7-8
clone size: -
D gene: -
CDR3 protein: CASSLAGGRDEQYF
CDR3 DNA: TGTGCCAGCAGCTTAGCGGGGGGGCGTGACGAGCAGTACTTC

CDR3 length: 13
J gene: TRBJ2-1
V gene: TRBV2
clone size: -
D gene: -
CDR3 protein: CASILGADNEQFF
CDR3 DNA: TGTGCCAGCATCTTGGGGGCTGACAATGAGCAGTTCTTC

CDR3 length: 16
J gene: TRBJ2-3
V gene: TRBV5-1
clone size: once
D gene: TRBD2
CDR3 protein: CASSFRLAGVEDTQYF
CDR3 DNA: TGCGCCAGCAGCTTTAGGCTAGCGGGAGTTGAAGATACGCAGTATTTT

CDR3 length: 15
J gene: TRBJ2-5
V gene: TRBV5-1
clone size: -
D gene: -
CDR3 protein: CASSPDVGPSRTQYF
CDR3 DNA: TGCGCCAGCAGCCCGGATGTGGGGCCGTCCAGGACCCAGTACTTC

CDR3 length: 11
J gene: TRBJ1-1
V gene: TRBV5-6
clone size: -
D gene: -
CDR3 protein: CASSRAGGAFF
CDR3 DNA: TGTGCCAGCAGCCGCGCCGGGGGGGCTTTCTTT

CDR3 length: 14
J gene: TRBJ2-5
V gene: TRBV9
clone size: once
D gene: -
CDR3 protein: CASSVWGEQETQYF
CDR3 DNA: TGTGCCAGCAGCGTTTGGGGGGAGCAAGAGACCCAGTACTTC

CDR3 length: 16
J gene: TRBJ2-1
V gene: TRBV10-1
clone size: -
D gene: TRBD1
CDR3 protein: CASSEGDREPYNEQFF
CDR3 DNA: TGCGCCAGCAGTGAGGGGGACAGGGAACCTTACAATGAGCAGTTCTTC

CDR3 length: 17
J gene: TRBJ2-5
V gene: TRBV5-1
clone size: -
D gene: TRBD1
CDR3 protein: CASSWTVPRTGGETQYF
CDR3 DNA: TGCGCCAGCAGCTGGACTGTCCCTCGGACAGGAGGAGAGACCCAGTACTTC

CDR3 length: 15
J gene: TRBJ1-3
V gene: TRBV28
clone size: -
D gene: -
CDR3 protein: CASSPREWEGNTIYF
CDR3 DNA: TGTGCCAGCAGCCCCCGGGAGTGGGAGGGAAACACCATATATTTT

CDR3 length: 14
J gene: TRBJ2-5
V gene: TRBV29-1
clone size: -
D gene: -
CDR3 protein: CSVVLGTLQETQYF
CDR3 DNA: TGCAGCGTTGTCCTCGGGACACTTCAAGAGACCCAGTACTTC